This T cell receptor beta chain was captured in a study of blood T cell repertoires in COVID-19. Ages ranged from about 18 to 89 years, with residence in under 25 US areas. Profiling relied on immunoSEQ multiplex PCR, and the TCRdb table lists in-frame clones only, not all of them. Of 200,000 or so clones in the sample, about nine tenths were seen once. This CDR3 is built from 15 residues. Looked up from germline, CDR1 is KGHSH and CDR2 is LQKENI. V gave up 3 bases and J gave up 2 bases; unmatched junction bases: 3. Material: PBMCs or T cells enriched from blood (not recorded which). The TCR originated in a man aged 25-45 years in a cohort exposed to, infected with or recovered from COVID-19 (not recorded which). This rearrangement joins TRBV18 to TRBJ1-3; 8 bases line up with TRBD1. This CDR3 reads CASSPRTGPGNTIYF. Written as DNA, the CDR3 is TGTGCCAGCTCACCCCGGACAGGGCCTGGAAACACCATATATTTT.